The rows below give T cell receptor beta chains drawn from one sample of a study of T cells in Graves' hyperthyroidism and ophthalmopathy. MiXCR was run by TCRdb on the multiplex PCR reads, yielding one entry per CDR3 protein. The sample shows 300,000 or so distinct CDR3 sequences, about a sixth of them seen only once. The sample comprised blood. Source of these receptors: a woman aged 55-69 years with Graves' ophthalmopathy. CDR3s include the opening cysteine and the closing phenylalanine or tryptophan. A D gene is named only where the DNA matches it firmly. Clone size is given for some rows only: seen once, a few or many times, or a class if the clone is expanded.

abundance: .
d_gene: .
v_gene: TRBV9
j_gene: TRBJ1-2
CDR3aa: CASSTGQHYGYTF
CDR3nt: TGTGCCAGCAGTACAGGACAGCACTATGGCTACACCTTC

abundance: few
d_gene: TRBD2
v_gene: TRBV7-9
j_gene: TRBJ2-1
CDR3aa: CASSIGKVAGGGRAYNEQFF
CDR3nt: TGTGCCAGCAGCATAGGGAAGGTAGCGGGAGGGGGGAGGGCCTACAATGAGCAGTTCTTC

abundance: many
d_gene: TRBD1
v_gene: TRBV27
j_gene: TRBJ1-3
CDR3aa: CASSGGTGTGNTIYF
CDR3nt: TGTGCCAGCAGTGGTGGGACAGGAACGGGAAACACCATATATTTT

abundance: many
d_gene: .
v_gene: TRBV24-1
j_gene: TRBJ1-5
CDR3aa: CATSVKGGWPQHF
CDR3nt: TGTGCCACCAGTGTAAAGGGCGGTTGGCCCCAGCATTTT

abundance: .
d_gene: .
v_gene: TRBV5-1
j_gene: TRBJ2-5
CDR3aa: CASSADRASQETQYF
CDR3nt: TGCGCCAGCAGCGCCGACCGGGCTTCTCAAGAGACCCAGTACTTC

abundance: .
d_gene: .
v_gene: TRBV6-6
j_gene: TRBJ1-1
CDR3aa: CASSVEGKTEAFF
CDR3nt: TGTGCCAGCAGTGTGGAGGGGAAAACTGAAGCTTTCTTT

abundance: many
d_gene: TRBD2
v_gene: TRBV20-1
j_gene: TRBJ2-7
CDR3aa: CSASSGRDDEQYF
CDR3nt: TGCAGTGCTAGCAGTGGGAGGGACGACGAGCAGTACTTC

abundance: many
d_gene: TRBD1
v_gene: TRBV11-1
j_gene: TRBJ2-5
CDR3aa: CASSHDRGSLFETQYF
CDR3nt: TGTGCCAGCAGCCACGACAGGGGATCATTGTTTGAGACCCAGTACTTC

abundance: .
d_gene: .
v_gene: TRBV19
j_gene: TRBJ2-7
CDR3aa: CATSIARTSYEQYF
CDR3nt: TGTGCCACCTCCATTGCAAGAACCTCCTACGAGCAGTACTTC

abundance: .
d_gene: .
v_gene: TRBV18
j_gene: TRBJ2-3
CDR3aa: CASSALSTDTQYF
CDR3nt: TGTGCCAGCTCAGCACTTAGCACAGATACGCAGTATTTT

abundance: many
d_gene: .
v_gene: TRBV6-5
j_gene: TRBJ1-1
CDR3aa: CASSYSTGTPFNTEAFF
CDR3nt: TGTGCCAGCAGTTACTCGACCGGGACACCTTTTAACACTGAAGCTTTCTTT

abundance: many
d_gene: .
v_gene: TRBV7-9
j_gene: TRBJ2-2
CDR3aa: CASSLDTNTGELFF
CDR3nt: TGTGCCAGCAGCTTGGACACGAACACCGGGGAGCTGTTTTTT

abundance: many
d_gene: .
v_gene: TRBV20-1
j_gene: TRBJ2-7
CDR3aa: CSASPPGDLYEQYF
CDR3nt: TGCAGTGCTAGCCCCCCGGGGGACCTCTACGAGCAGTACTTC

abundance: many
d_gene: .
v_gene: TRBV27
j_gene: TRBJ2-7
CDR3aa: CASSLEGRRSSYEQYF
CDR3nt: TGTGCCAGCAGTTTAGAGGGCAGGCGTAGCTCCTACGAGCAGTACTTC

abundance: many
d_gene: .
v_gene: TRBV3-1
j_gene: TRBJ2-7
CDR3aa: CASSNAGYEQYF
CDR3nt: TGTGCCAGCAGCAACGCGGGGTACGAGCAGTACTTC

abundance: .
d_gene: .
v_gene: TRBV4-3
j_gene: TRBJ2-1
CDR3aa: CASSQSVAVAFYNGQFF
CDR3nt: TGCGCCAGCAGCCAATCCGTAGCGGTTGCCTTCTACAATGGGCAGTTCTTC

abundance: many
d_gene: .
v_gene: TRBV2
j_gene: TRBJ1-2
CDR3aa: CASSFGEGSGYTF
CDR3nt: TGTGCCAGCAGTTTTGGGGAGGGGAGTGGCTACACCTTC

abundance: .
d_gene: .
v_gene: TRBV2
j_gene: TRBJ2-7
CDR3aa: CASNWWDYEQYF
CDR3nt: TGTGCCAGCAACTGGTGGGACTACGAGCAGTACTTC

abundance: many
d_gene: .
v_gene: TRBV12-3/TRBV12-4
j_gene: TRBJ1-1
CDR3aa: CASSVGAGNTEAFF
CDR3nt: TGTGCCAGCAGCGTCGGGGCAGGCAACACTGAAGCTTTCTTT

abundance: many
d_gene: TRBD1
v_gene: TRBV9
j_gene: TRBJ1-1
CDR3aa: CASSVGQGAEAFF
CDR3nt: TGTGCCAGCAGCGTAGGACAGGGGGCTGAAGCTTTCTTT

abundance: few
d_gene: .
v_gene: TRBV6-2/TRBV6-3
j_gene: TRBJ2-2
CDR3aa: CASSHARSSTGELFF
CDR3nt: TGTGCCAGCAGTCACGCAAGGAGCTCTACCGGGGAGCTGTTTTTT

abundance: few
d_gene: .
v_gene: TRBV2
j_gene: TRBJ2-7
CDR3aa: CASNTFGSYEQYF
CDR3nt: TGTGCCAGCAATACGTTCGGGAGCTACGAGCAGTACTTC

abundance: many
d_gene: .
v_gene: TRBV11-2
j_gene: TRBJ1-2
CDR3aa: CASSLVQGPSDYGYTF
CDR3nt: TGTGCCAGCAGCTTAGTACAGGGACCGAGCGACTATGGCTACACCTTC

abundance: many
d_gene: TRBD1
v_gene: TRBV6-2/TRBV6-3
j_gene: TRBJ1-1
CDR3aa: CASSKQGANTEAFF
CDR3nt: TGTGCCAGCAGTAAACAGGGGGCGAACACTGAAGCTTTCTTT

abundance: few
d_gene: .
v_gene: TRBV7-9
j_gene: TRBJ2-5
CDR3aa: CASSHWGGKRSQETQYF
CDR3nt: TGTGCCAGCAGCCACTGGGGGGGCAAGCGCTCCCAAGAGACCCAGTACTTC